Each of the 29 T cell receptor beta chains below was sequenced from the same sample in a study of Ad26.COV2.S vaccination and SARS-CoV-2 variants. Treatment given: over 15 received Ad26.COV2.S at low or high dose, single or two shots; about 5 received placebo; per-sample allocation not given. Day 63 after the first injection of vaccine or placebo was the sampling time. TCRdb keeps only in-frame clones here, not all; method: immunoSEQ multiplex PCR. The data show fewer than 400,000 clones, 85% seen once. The starting material was peripheral blood, obtained in a trial of Ad26.COV2.S vaccine versus placebo. The receptors were sampled from a person between 18 and 60 years old who received the Ad26.COV2.S COVID-19 vaccine or a placebo.

The sample holds one count of this clone. The chain carries TRBV6-5 and TRBJ1-2, with unresolved D. The germline CDR1 and CDR2 sequences are MNHEY and SVGAGI. The germline V and J ends were trimmed by 0 bases and 3 bases, with 11 bases remaining between them. CDR3 size: 15 residues. DNA for the CDR3: TGTGCCAGCAGTTACTCGACTTGGGGAGACTATGGCTACACCTTC. Translating gives CASSYSTWGDYGYTF.

The chain is built from TRBV4-2 and TRBJ1-1; TRBD1 aligns across 8 bases. Germline loops: CDR1 LGHNA, CDR2 YNFKEQ. This CDR3 is built from 15 residues. V lost 4 bases and J lost 4; bases outside the gene matches: 8. The CDR3 sequence: CASSPSDRAGTEAFF. The CDR3 DNA is TGTGCCAGCAGCCCTTCGGACAGGGCGGGCACTGAAGCTTTCTTT.

This chain connects TRBV5-4 to TRBJ2-3; 7 bases align to TRBD1. Trimming removed 3 bases from V and 5 bases from J; junction bases left unmatched: 3. The CDR3 sequence is 13 residues long. The germline gives CDR1 SGHNT, CDR2 YYREEE (reference sequence). The DNA of the CDR3 is TGTGCCAGCAGCTCACAGGGGTTAGATACGCAGTATTTT. It yields the protein CASSSQGLDTQYF.

The V call is TRBV5-1, the J call TRBJ2-3, with 10 bases fitting TRBD2. This CDR3 contains 15 residues. The V gene end was trimmed by 4 bases and the J gene end by 0 bases; junction bases not matched to a gene: 2. Germline CDR1 and CDR2: SGHRS and YFSETQ. CDR3 region: CASSTSGASTDTQYF. As DNA, the CDR3 is TGCGCCAGCAGCACTAGCGGGGCGAGCACAGATACGCAGTATTTT.

As DNA, the CDR3 is TGCGCCAGCAGGGGTCTAACTCAAGAGACCCAGTACTTC. It yields the protein CASRGLTQETQYF. The chain uses TRBV5-1 and TRBJ2-5; no definite D call. The V gene lost 5 bases and the J gene lost 2 bases, with 10 bases spanning the gap. Germline V gene lookup returns CDR1 SGHRS and CDR2 YFSETQ. This CDR3 has 13 amino acids.

This clone has only one observation. This chain joins TRBV2 and TRBJ2-3, with TRBD1 identical over 9 bases. The CDR3 length is 15 residues. Germline assignment: CDR1 SNHLY and CDR2 FYNNEI. The trim removed 4 bases at V and 4 bases at J, leaving 6 bases unmatched. The CDR3 loop is CASSAGTGMADTQYF. CDR3 sequence (DNA): TGTGCCAGCAGTGCCGGGACAGGGATGGCAGATACGCAGTATTTT.

This clone was detected once. CDR3 nucleotides: TGTGCCACCAGTGAGGAACAGGGGAAGGGACATGAGCAGTTCTTC. It yields the protein CATSEEQGKGHEQFF. V and J are TRBV24-1 and TRBJ2-1; 7 positions agree with TRBD1. The CDR3 sequence is 15 residues long. CDR1 is KGHDR and CDR2 is SFDVKD in the germline V gene. V was pared by 4 bases and J by 8 bases, with 10 bases of the junction left unmatched.

This chain links TRBV29-1 with TRBJ1-3, with D unresolved. V was trimmed by 5 bases and J by 4 bases, leaving 6 bases between them. Germline CDR1 reads SQVTM; CDR2 reads ANQGSEA. The CDR3 length is 11 residues. As DNA, the CDR3 is TGCAGCGTTCTATCGGGAAACACCATATATTTT. Translating it yields CSVLSGNTIYF. Combining the CDR3 with reference TRBV29-1 and TRBJ1-3 gives the whole variable domain SAVISQKPSRDICQRGTSLTIQCQVDSQVTMMFWYRQQPGQSLTLIATANQGSEATYESGFVIDKFPISRPNLTFSTLTVSNMSPEDSSIYLCSVLSGNTIYFGEGSWLTVV.

The V gene is TRBV28, the J gene TRBJ1-4, with unresolved D. V dropped 5 bases and J dropped 2 bases, with 9 bases sitting between them. The CDR3 is 14 residues long. In germline, CDR1 is MDHEN, CDR2 SYDVKM. The CDR3 nucleotides are TGTGCCAGCAGTCCCGCCGGGACTAATGAAAAACTGTTTTTT. It is translated as CASSPAGTNEKLFF. Drawing the rest from reference TRBV28 and TRBJ1-4, the complete variable domain is DVKVTQSSRYLVKRTGEKVFLECVQDMDHENMFWYRQDPGLGLRLIYFSYDVKMKEKGDIPEGYSVSREKKERFSLILESASTNQTSMYLCASSPAGTNEKLFFGSGTQLSVL.

V usage is TRBV3-1 (or the pseudogene TRBV3-2) and J usage is TRBJ2-2; maybe TRBD2 (7 bases). The V and J ends lost 4 bases and 4 bases respectively, with 16 bases between them. CDR3 size: 16 residues. Germline values: CDR1 LGHDT, CDR2 YNNKEL (reference sequence). This chain's CDR3 is CASSPRGGAFTGELFF. As DNA, the CDR3 is TGTGCCAGCAGCCCTAGAGGGGGGGCCTTCACCGGGGAGCTGTTTTTT.

This clone appeared a few times. The chain combines TRBV7-2 with TRBJ2-7; TRBD1 aligns across 7 bases. Germline V gene data show CDR1 as SGHTA and CDR2 as FQGNSA. This CDR3 has 12 residues. J gave up 9 bases and V 4 bases, and 6 bases lay outside the gene matches. This CDR3 is CASSSEGGGQYF. The CDR3 DNA sequence: TGTGCCAGCAGCTCGGAAGGGGGCGGGCAGTACTTC.

The chain carries TRBV4-2 and TRBJ1-5; D unresolved. Trimming took 5 bases from V and 3 from J, leaving 11 bases between them. This CDR3 comprises 14 residues. From germline, CDR1 is LGHNA and CDR2 YNFKEQ. The CDR3 spells CASSSRQANQPQHF. In DNA form, the CDR3 reads TGTGCCAGCAGCTCGCGACAAGCCAATCAGCCCCAGCATTTT.

The chain links TRBV24-1 to TRBJ2-5; 10 nucleotides line up with TRBD1. This CDR3 is built from 15 residues. J was trimmed by 4 bases and V by 3 bases; bases with no gene match: 4. CDR1 and CDR2 from the germline V gene are KGHDR and SFDVKD. CDR3: CATSDPGTGVETQYF. CDR3 in DNA: TGTGCCACCAGTGATCCCGGGACAGGGGTAGAGACCCAGTACTTC.

V gene TRBV3-1 (or the pseudogene TRBV3-2) combines with J gene TRBJ2-1, with 9 bases that match TRBD1. The V gene's germline CDR1 is LGHDT and CDR2 YNNKEL (reference sequence). Trimming at V came to 4 bases and at J to 16 bases, leaving 11 bases not matched to a gene. The CDR3 runs 13 residues. Written as DNA, the CDR3 is TGTGCCAGCAGCCGGGGACCGGGACAGGGAATTTTCTTC. This translates into CASSRGPGQGIFF.

The rearrangement links TRBV4-1 to TRBJ2-3; TRBD1 aligns across 8 bases. The length of the CDR3 is 17 residues. Germline assignment: CDR1 MGHRA and CDR2 YSYEKL. V gave up 1 base and J gave up 5 bases; unmatched junction bases: 11. CDR3 amino acids: CASSQGATGGSGDTQYF. CDR3 nucleotide sequence: TGCGCCAGCAGCCAAGGTGCCACAGGGGGATCTGGAGATACGCAGTATTTT.

The chain recombines TRBV6-5 with TRBJ2-3; tentative D call: TRBD2 (5 bases). V shed 5 bases and J shed 4 bases, with 13 bases lying between them. Germline CDR1 is MNHEY and CDR2 is SVGAGI. The CDR3 is 14 amino acids. DNA for the CDR3: TGTGCCAGCAGTCCGGGGTTGATGCCAGATACGCAGTATTTT. It yields the protein CASSPGLMPDTQYF.

The rearrangement joins TRBV6-6 to TRBJ2-2, with TRBD1 matching over 7 bases. Trimming at V came to 8 bases and at J to 1 base, leaving 4 bases not matched to a gene. This CDR3 has 14 amino acids. Germline assignment: CDR1 MNHNY and CDR2 SVGAGI (reference sequence). Here the CDR3 reads CASAGTENTGELFF. The CDR3 bases are TGTGCCAGCGCAGGGACAGAGAACACCGGGGAGCTGTTTTTT.

The J gene is TRBJ2-3, the V gene TRBV19; D gene unclear. Germline lookup yields CDR1 LNHDA and CDR2 SQIVND (reference sequence). The CDR3 consists of 15 residues. The germline V and J ends were trimmed by 3 bases and 0 bases, with 10 bases remaining between them. DNA for the CDR3: TGTGCCAGTAGTATTCGGCACGCTAGCACAGATACGCAGTATTTT. Translation gives CASSIRHASTDTQYF. The variable domain in full, with the rest retrieved from reference TRBV19 and TRBJ2-3, is DGGITQSPKYLFRKEGQNVTLSCEQNLNHDAMYWYRQDPGQGLRLIYYSQIVNDFQKGDIAEGYSVSREKKESFPLTVTSAQKNPTAFYLCASSIRHASTDTQYFGPGTRLTVL.

A single count supports this clone. The V gene is TRBV4-1, the J gene TRBJ2-7; D is unclear. The CDR3 length is 14 residues. Trimming left V 0 bases short and J 0 bases short, with 6 bases between. Germline values: CDR1 MGHRA, CDR2 YSYEKL. The CDR3 DNA follows: TGCGCCAGCAGCCAAGACGGAAACTCCTACGAGCAGTACTTC. Its translation: CASSQDGNSYEQYF.

The chain is built from TRBV6-5 and TRBJ1-1; weak D call: TRBD1 (6 bases). Germline V gene data show CDR1 as MNHEY and CDR2 as SVGAGI. The CDR3 is 14 amino acids. Trimming left V 0 bases short and J 5 bases short, with 10 bases between. The CDR3 sequence: CASSYSLGQTEAFF. In DNA, the CDR3 is TGTGCCAGCAGTTACTCGTTAGGACAGACTGAAGCTTTCTTT.

The rearrangement uses TRBV7-9 and TRBJ2-7, with 7 bases lining up with TRBD1. This CDR3 is 14 amino acids long. V was pared by 1 base and J by 3 bases, with 3 bases of the junction left unmatched. Germline values: CDR1 SEHNR, CDR2 FQNEAQ (reference sequence). The CDR3 loop is CASSLGTGFYEQYF. CDR3 DNA: TGTGCCAGCAGCTTAGGGACAGGCTTCTACGAGCAGTACTTC.

This sequence joins TRBV28 and TRBJ1-5; no clear D gene. The germline V and J ends were trimmed by 3 bases and 5 bases, with 8 bases remaining between them. CDR3 length: 13 amino acids. Germline CDR1 and CDR2: MDHEN and SYDVKM. The DNA for the CDR3 is TGTGCCAGCAGTTTCGCGACATATCAGCCCCAGCATTTT. Its protein product is CASSFATYQPQHF. The whole variable domain, remainder taken from reference TRBV28 and TRBJ1-5, is DVKVTQSSRYLVKRTGEKVFLECVQDMDHENMFWYRQDPGLGLRLIYFSYDVKMKEKGDIPEGYSVSREKKERFSLILESASTNQTSMYLCASSFATYQPQHFGDGTRLSIL.

The chain employs TRBV25-1 and TRBJ1-2, with a weak D call TRBD1 (5 bases). This CDR3 comprises 15 residues. Trimming took off 1 base at V and 4 bases at J, with 13 bases between the two ends. From germline, CDR1 is MGHDK and CDR2 SYGVNS. The CDR3 bases are TGTGCCAGCAGTGAATTGGGCAGGGAAGGCTATGGCTACACCTTC. Encoded protein: CASSELGREGYGYTF.

The gene calls are TRBV7-2 and TRBJ2-2; 7 positions match TRBD2. Germline CDR1 SGHTA, CDR2 FQGNSA. This CDR3 comprises 16 residues. The trim removed 5 bases at V and 4 bases at J, leaving 10 bases unmatched. CDR3 in amino acids: CASSPQGAGFTGELFF. The CDR3 DNA follows: TGTGCCAGCAGCCCCCAGGGAGCGGGGTTCACCGGGGAGCTGTTTTTT.

The chain combines TRBV19 with TRBJ2-3; D tentatively reads TRBD1 or TRBD2 (5 bases each). The CDR3 extends over 15 amino acids. Germline lookup yields CDR1 LNHDA and CDR2 SQIVND (reference sequence). Trimming stripped 0 bases from V and 0 bases from J, with 7 bases between. Here the CDR3 reads CASSIEGVSTDTQYF. CDR3 in DNA: TGTGCCAGTAGTATAGAGGGGGTGAGCACAGATACGCAGTATTTT. Full variable domain (missing parts from reference TRBV19 and TRBJ2-3): DGGITQSPKYLFRKEGQNVTLSCEQNLNHDAMYWYRQDPGQGLRLIYYSQIVNDFQKGDIAEGYSVSREKKESFPLTVTSAQKNPTAFYLCASSIEGVSTDTQYFGPGTRLTVL.

This clone was seen a handful of times. V usage is TRBV5-4 and J usage is TRBJ1-2, with TRBD1 matching 8 bases. The CDR3 extends over 15 amino acids. The V gene end was trimmed by 4 bases and the J gene end by 5 bases; junction bases not matched to a gene: 10. Germline V gene data show CDR1 as SGHNT and CDR2 as YYREEE (reference sequence). The CDR3 sequence is CASSEGQGFQYGYTF. The CDR3 nucleotides read TGTGCCAGCAGCGAAGGACAGGGCTTTCAGTATGGCTACACCTTC.

The chain recombines TRBV4-2 with TRBJ1-3, with 7 bases aligning to TRBD1. After removal of 2 bases from V and 0 bases from J, the junction contained 10 bases not matched to a gene. The CDR3 runs 18 residues. Germline values: CDR1 LGHNA, CDR2 YNFKEQ. The CDR3: CASSQTDRPEFSGNTIYF. CDR3 nucleotides: TGTGCCAGCAGCCAAACGGACAGGCCCGAGTTCTCTGGAAACACCATATATTTT.

The chain joins TRBV2 to TRBJ2-2, with D unresolved. Trimming stripped 6 bases from V and 3 bases from J, with 2 bases between. Germline V gene sequence: CDR1 SNHLY, CDR2 FYNNEI. This CDR3 comprises 11 residues. The chain's CDR3 is CASRYTGELFF. The CDR3 nucleotides are TGTGCCAGCAGGTACACCGGGGAGCTGTTTTTT.

This chain uses TRBV5-1 with TRBJ2-5; D remains ambiguous. Germline lookup yields CDR1 SGHRS and CDR2 YFSETQ. CDR3 length: 15 amino acids. Trimming took off 4 bases at V and 2 bases at J, with 15 bases between the two ends. CDR3 in amino acids: CASSLIPDTQETQYF. The CDR3 DNA follows: TGCGCCAGCAGCCTGATTCCCGACACTCAAGAGACCCAGTACTTC. The complete variable domain, with remaining parts taken from reference TRBV5-1 and TRBJ2-5, reads KAGVTQTPRYLIKTRGQQVTLSCSPISGHRSVSWYQQTPGQGLQFLFEYFSETQRNKGNFPGRFSGRQFSNSRSEMNVSTLELGDSALYLCASSLIPDTQETQYFGPGTRLLVL.